This entry concerns a single T cell receptor beta chain. No antigen is known for it. No quality values exist for individual bases; no much larger clone is one base distant. The sample belongs to a study of T-cell memory formation after mild COVID-19 (dated by TCRdb to the early 2020s). Describing the broader study: TCR sequence clusters from the two donors were found to be largely donor specific. The cohort was made up of two young adult volunteers, one female and one male, who were previously healthy. T-cell clones expanding and contracting after mild COVID-19 in a couple of donors were tracked by longitudinal TCRalpha and TCRbeta repertoire sequencing.

PBMCs were isolated by Ficoll-Paque density gradient centrifugation. Instrument on record: Illumina NovaSeq 6000. TCRalpha and TCRbeta cDNA libraries were built by 5'RACE with constant-segment primers, adding sample barcodes and unique molecular identifiers. RNA was extracted from every sample with Trizol reagent. Amplification of the libraries took two PCR steps, and the second step added a second sample barcode plus Illumina TruSeq adapters. Libraries were sequenced on an Illumina NovaSeq with 2 x 150 bp paired-end reads. Per the source publication's procedure: Reads were demultiplexed and collapsed into UMI-guided consensus sequences with migec v1.2.7. Using mixcr v2.1.11, UMI consensuses were aligned to TRA and TRB V and J templates and then assembled into clonotypes. Expanded or contracted clonotypes were those called significant by both edgeR and NoisET, with noise models trained on biological replicates. For edgeR calls, a false discovery rate-adjusted p below 0.01 and a log2 fold-change threshold of 1 were applied. PCA with hierarchical clustering of max-normalized trajectories of the 1000 most abundant clonotypes was used as exploratory dynamics analysis. Separately sequenced CD4+ and CD8+ repertoires were used to assign the CD4 or CD8 phenotype of responding clones. TCRdb trimmed the raw reads at Q25, called clones with MiXCR and kept productive beta chains. Every entry covers one CDR3 protein and lists the most common genes and DNA from its rows. None of the V and J calls come from the authors' own analysis; TCRdb made them. The sample contains 270,000 or so distinct CDR3 sequences, 16% of them found a single time. Roughly a fifth of the sample is held by the ten biggest clonotypes.

Study-wide findings and limitations: Clones that contracted from day 15 to 85 showed balanced CD4/CD8 phenotypes, whereas a second wave of clones that expanded from day 15 to 37 leaned towards CD4+. Contracting CD4+ clones appeared mostly in the CM and EM memory subsets, whereas CD8+ clones were enriched in EMRA. Whether the second-wave clones peaking on day 37 were SARS-CoV-2 specific was not confirmed. Some responding clones were found in pre-infection memory, which suggests that pre-existing cross-reactive memory T cells took part in the SARS-CoV-2 response. Only a couple of mild cases were covered by the study, and larger cohorts that include severe cases with pre-infection samples were considered necessary.

As encoded in the germline V gene, CDR1 is MNHEY while CDR2 is SVGEGT. Cut back by 3 bases and 3 bases, the V and J ends lie 9 bases apart. The CDR3 sequence holds 13 residues, the cysteine and phenylalanine included. The entry retains the CDR3 DNA only, 39 bases that are in frame from base 1. The sequence links TRBV6-2 or TRBV6-3 to TRBJ2-7, with the D gene uncertain. Sequenced material: PBMCs or a T cell subset sorted from them (not recorded which). The clonotype originates from a man between 18 and 35 years old who had mild COVID-19 (a few samples of this study predate the infection). The sample titles of this study are shuffled in the database, so cell type and time point are left out; the donor was told from shared clones. This receptor carries the CDR3 CASSYTPSYEQYF. The DNA sequence is TGTGCCAGCAGTTATACCCCCAGCTACGAGCAGTACTTC.